This TCR beta chain originates from a study of CD8+CD57+ T cells in acquired aplastic anemia. As for the study in general: DNA recovered from sorted CD4+ and CD8+ cells had a mean of approximately 3.4 ug. Healthy donor sequencing depth: about 10 million CD4+, 11 million to 13 million CD8+ reads. Study-level points and caveats: Patients shared some 30 CD8+ CDR3 sequences with controls.

Template material for TCR beta VDJ and CDR3 profiling consisted of genomic DNA. TCRdb reprocessed the reads via MiXCR and lists one record per CDR3 protein. The data show 150,000 to 200,000 distinct CDR3 sequences, under 75% seen once. Germline CDR1 SGHDT, CDR2 YYEEEE. Trimming left V 2 bases short and J 3 bases short, with 15 bases between. The CDR3 covers 15 residues. In its sample, this clonotype was seen a few times. Its antigen is currently unknown. This clonotype originated in a human donor in good health. Sample: sorted CD4+, CD8+, or CD8+CD57+ T cells (not recorded which) from PBMCs. This sequence joins TRBV5-6 and TRBJ2-7, with D possibly being TRBD1 (6 bases). CDR3 bases: TGTGCCAGCAGCTTAGTCTTTGTACAGGGCTACGAGCAGTACTTC. Encoded protein: CASSLVFVQGYEQYF.